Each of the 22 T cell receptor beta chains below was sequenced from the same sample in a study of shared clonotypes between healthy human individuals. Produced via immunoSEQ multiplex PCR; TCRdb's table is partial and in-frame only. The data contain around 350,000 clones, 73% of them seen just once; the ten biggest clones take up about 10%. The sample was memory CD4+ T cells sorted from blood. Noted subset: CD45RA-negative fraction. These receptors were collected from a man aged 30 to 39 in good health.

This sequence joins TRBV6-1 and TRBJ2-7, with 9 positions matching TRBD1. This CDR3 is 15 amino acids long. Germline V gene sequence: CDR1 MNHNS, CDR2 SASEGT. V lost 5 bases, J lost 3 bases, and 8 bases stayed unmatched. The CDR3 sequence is CASSSQPGQGYEQYF. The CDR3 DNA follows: TGTGCCAGCAGTTCCCAACCGGGACAGGGCTACGAGCAGTACTTC.

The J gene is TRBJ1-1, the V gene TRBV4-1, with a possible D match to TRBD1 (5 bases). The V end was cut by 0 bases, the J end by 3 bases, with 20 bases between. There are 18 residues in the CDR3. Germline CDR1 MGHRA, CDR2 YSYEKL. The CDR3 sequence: CASSQDPPRGGGHTEAFF. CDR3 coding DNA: TGCGCCAGCAGCCAAGACCCCCCCCGGGGCGGGGGACACACTGAAGCTTTCTTT.

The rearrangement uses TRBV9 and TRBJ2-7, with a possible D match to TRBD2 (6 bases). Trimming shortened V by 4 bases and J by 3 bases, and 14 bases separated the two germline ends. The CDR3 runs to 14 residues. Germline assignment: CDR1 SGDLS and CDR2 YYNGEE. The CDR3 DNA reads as TGTGCCAGCAGCCAGACGACTAGTAACTACGAGCAGTACTTC. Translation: CASSQTTSNYEQYF.

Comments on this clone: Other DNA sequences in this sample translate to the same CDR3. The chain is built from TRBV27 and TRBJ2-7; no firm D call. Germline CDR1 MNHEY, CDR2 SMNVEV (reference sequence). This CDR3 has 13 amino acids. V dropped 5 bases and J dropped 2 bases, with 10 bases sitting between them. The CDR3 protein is CASSLSKPYEQYF. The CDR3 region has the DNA TGTGCCAGCAGTCTCTCGAAGCCCTACGAGCAGTACTTC.

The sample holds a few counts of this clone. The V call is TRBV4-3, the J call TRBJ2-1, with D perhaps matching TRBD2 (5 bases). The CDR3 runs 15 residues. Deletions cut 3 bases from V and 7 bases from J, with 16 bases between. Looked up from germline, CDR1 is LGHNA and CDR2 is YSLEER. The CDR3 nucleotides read TGCGCCAGCAGCCATCGGCTAGTGTGGGAGAATGAGCAGTTCTTC. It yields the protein CASSHRLVWENEQFF.

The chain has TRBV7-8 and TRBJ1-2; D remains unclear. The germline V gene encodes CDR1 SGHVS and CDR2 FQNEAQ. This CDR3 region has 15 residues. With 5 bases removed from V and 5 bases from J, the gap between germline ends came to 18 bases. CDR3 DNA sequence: TGTGCCAGCAGCCAAGCGAGGTCGAGGAGTTATGGCTACACCTTC. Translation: CASSQARSRSYGYTF.

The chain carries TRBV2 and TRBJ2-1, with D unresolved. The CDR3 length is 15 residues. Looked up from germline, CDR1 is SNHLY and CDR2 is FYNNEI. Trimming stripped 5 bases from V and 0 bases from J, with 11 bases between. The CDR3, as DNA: TGTGCCAGCAGTTTTAAACGGAGCTCCTACAATGAGCAGTTCTTC. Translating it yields CASSFKRSSYNEQFF. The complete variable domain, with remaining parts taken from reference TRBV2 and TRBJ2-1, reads EPEVTQTPSHQVTQMGQEVILRCVPISNHLYFYWYRQILGQKVEFLVSFYNNEISEKSEIFDDQFSVERPDGSNFTLKIRSTKLEDSAMYFCASSFKRSSYNEQFFGPGTRLTVL.

The CDR3 here is CATHRIGPLPEAFF. The CDR3 DNA sequence: TGTGCCACCCACCGGATCGGGCCTCTCCCTGAAGCTTTCTTT. The chain combines TRBV6-1 with TRBJ1-1; D is unclear. Between the trimmed V and J ends, which lost 10 bases and 6 bases, there was a span of 21 bases. Germline V lookup: CDR1 MNHNS, CDR2 SASEGT. This CDR3 spans 14 amino acids.

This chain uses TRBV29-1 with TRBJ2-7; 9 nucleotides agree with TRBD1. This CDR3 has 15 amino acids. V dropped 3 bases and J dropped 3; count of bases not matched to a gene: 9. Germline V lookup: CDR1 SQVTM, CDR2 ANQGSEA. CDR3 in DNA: TGCAGCGTTGATCTCGGGACAGGGCTTGGCTACGAGCAGTACTTC. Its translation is CSVDLGTGLGYEQYF.

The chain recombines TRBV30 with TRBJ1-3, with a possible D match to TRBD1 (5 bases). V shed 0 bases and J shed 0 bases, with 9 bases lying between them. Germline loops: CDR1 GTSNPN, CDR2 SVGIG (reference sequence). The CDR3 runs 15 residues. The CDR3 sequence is CAWSVRQFSGNTIYF. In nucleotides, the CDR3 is TGTGCCTGGAGTGTCCGACAGTTCTCTGGAAACACCATATATTTT.

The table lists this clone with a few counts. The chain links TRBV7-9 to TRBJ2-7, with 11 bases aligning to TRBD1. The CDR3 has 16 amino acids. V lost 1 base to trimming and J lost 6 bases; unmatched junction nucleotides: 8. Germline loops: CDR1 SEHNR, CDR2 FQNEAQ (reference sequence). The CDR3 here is CASSLGVQDRGREQYF. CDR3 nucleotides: TGTGCCAGCAGCTTAGGTGTACAGGACAGGGGGCGCGAGCAGTACTTC.

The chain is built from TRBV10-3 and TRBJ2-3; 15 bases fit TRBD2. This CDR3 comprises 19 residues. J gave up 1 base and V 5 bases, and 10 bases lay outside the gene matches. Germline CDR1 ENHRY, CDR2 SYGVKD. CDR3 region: CAISLRTSGRAGGTDTQYF. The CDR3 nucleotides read TGTGCCATCAGTCTTCGGACTAGCGGGAGGGCCGGGGGCACAGATACGCAGTATTTT.

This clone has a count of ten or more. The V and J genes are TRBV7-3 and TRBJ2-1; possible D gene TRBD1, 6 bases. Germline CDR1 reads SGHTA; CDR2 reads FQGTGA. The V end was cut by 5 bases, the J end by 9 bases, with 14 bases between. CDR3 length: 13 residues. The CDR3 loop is CASSPLGAIEQFF. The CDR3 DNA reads TGTGCCAGCAGCCCGTTGGGGGCGATTGAGCAGTTCTTC. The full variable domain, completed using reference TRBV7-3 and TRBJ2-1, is GAGVSQTPSNKVTEKGKYVELRCDPISGHTALYWYRQSLGQGPEFLIYFQGTGAADDSGLPNDRFFAVRPEGSVSTLKIQRTERGDSAVYLCASSPLGAIEQFFGPGTRLTVL.

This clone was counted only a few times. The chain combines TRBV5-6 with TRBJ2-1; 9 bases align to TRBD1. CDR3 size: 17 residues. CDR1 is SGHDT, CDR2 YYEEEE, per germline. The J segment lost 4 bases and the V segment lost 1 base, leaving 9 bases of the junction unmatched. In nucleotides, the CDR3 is TGTGCCAGCAGCTTGCTCCTCCGGGACAGGGATTACAATGAGCAGTTCTTC. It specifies CASSLLLRDRDYNEQFF.

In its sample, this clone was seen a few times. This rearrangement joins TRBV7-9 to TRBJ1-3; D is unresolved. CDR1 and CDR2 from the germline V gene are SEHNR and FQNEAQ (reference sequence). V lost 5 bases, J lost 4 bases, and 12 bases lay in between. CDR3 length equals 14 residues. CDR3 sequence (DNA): TGTGCCAGCAGCCCTGGCAACTCGGGAAACACCATATATTTT. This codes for CASSPGNSGNTIYF.

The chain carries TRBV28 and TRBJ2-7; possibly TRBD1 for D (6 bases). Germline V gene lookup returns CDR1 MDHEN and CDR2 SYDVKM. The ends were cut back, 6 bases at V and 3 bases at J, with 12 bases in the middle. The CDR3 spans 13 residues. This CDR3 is CASRKQGFYEQYF. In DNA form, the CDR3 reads TGTGCCAGCAGAAAGCAGGGGTTCTACGAGCAGTACTTC.

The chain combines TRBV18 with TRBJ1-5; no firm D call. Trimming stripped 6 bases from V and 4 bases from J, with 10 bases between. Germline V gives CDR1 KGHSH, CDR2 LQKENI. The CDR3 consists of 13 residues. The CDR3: CASSTDGNQPQHF. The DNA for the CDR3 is TGTGCCAGCTCTACCGATGGAAATCAGCCCCAGCATTTT.

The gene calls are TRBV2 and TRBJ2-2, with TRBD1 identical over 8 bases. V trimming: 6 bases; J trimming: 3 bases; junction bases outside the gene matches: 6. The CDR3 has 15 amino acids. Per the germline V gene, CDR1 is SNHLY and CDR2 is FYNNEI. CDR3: CASSLGQGHTGELFF. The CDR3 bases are TGTGCCAGCAGCCTCGGACAGGGCCACACCGGGGAGCTGTTTTTT.

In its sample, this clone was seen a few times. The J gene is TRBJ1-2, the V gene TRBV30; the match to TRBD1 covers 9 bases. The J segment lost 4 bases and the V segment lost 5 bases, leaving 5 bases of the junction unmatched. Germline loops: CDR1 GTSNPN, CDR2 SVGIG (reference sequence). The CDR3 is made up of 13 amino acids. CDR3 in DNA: TGTGCCTGGGGACAGGGGCAGGGCTATGGCTACACCTTC. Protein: CAWGQGQGYGYTF. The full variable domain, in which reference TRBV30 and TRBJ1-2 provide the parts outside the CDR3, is SQTIHQWPATLVQPVGSPLSLECTVEGTSNPNLYWYRQAAGRGLQLLFYSVGIGQISSEVPQNLSASRPQDRQFILSSKKLLLSDSGFYLCAWGQGQGYGYTFGSGTRLTVV.

The CDR3 nucleotides are TGCGCCAGCAGCGCCTTACAGGGCTCGGGAGAGACCCAGTACTTC. Residues: CASSALQGSGETQYF. The chain employs TRBV5-1 and TRBJ2-5, with TRBD1 as a possible D gene (6 bases). The germline gives CDR1 SGHRS, CDR2 YFSETQ. V was shortened by 4 bases and J by 4 bases, with 17 bases between the two germline ends. The CDR3 length is 15 residues.

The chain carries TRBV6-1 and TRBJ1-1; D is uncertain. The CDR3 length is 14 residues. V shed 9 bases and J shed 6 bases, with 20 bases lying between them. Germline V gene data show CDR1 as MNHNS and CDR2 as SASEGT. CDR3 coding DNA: TGTGCCAGTCGGGTTCGGGTTGATGAAGCTGAAGCTTTCTTT. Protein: CASRVRVDEAEAFF.

Here the CDR3 reads CASSSGLAGGIPGELFF. As DNA, the CDR3 is TGTGCCAGCAGCTCCGGACTAGCGGGAGGAATTCCCGGGGAGCTGTTTTTT. The chain has TRBV9 and TRBJ2-2; 14 nucleotides line up with TRBD2. Germline trimming cut 4 bases from V and 6 bases from J; bases unmatched to any gene: 8. Germline V gene data show CDR1 as SGDLS and CDR2 as YYNGEE. The CDR3 is made up of 17 amino acids. Combining the CDR3 with reference TRBV9 and TRBJ2-2 gives the whole variable domain DSGVTQTPKHLITATGQRVTLRCSPRSGDLSVYWYQQSLDQGLQFLIQYYNGEERAKGNILERFSAQQFPDLHSELNLSSLELGDSALYFCASSSGLAGGIPGELFFGEGSRLTVL.